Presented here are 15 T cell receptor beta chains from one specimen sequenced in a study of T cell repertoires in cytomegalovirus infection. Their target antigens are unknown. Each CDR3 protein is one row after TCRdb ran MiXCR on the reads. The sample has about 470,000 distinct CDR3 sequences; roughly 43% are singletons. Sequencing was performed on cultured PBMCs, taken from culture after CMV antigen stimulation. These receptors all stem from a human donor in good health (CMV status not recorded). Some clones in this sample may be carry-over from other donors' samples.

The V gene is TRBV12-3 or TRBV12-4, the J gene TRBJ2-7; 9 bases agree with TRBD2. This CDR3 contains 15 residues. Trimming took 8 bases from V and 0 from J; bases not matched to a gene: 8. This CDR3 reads CASGWGSGSSYEQYF. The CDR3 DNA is TGTGCCAGCGGCTGGGGTAGCGGGAGCTCCTACGAGCAGTACTTC.

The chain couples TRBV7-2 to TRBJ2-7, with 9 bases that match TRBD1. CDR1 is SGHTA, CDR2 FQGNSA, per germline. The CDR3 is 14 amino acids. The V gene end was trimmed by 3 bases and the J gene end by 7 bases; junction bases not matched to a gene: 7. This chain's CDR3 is CASSLALGQGEQYF. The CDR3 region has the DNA TGTGCCAGCAGCTTGGCACTTGGACAGGGGGAGCAGTACTTC.

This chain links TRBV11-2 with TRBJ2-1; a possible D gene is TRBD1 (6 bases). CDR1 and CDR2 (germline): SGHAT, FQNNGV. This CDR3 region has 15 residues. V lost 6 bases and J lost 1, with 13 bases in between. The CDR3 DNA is TGTGCCAGCAGGTATCTAGGGGGATCCTACAATGAGCAGTTCTTC. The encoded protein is CASRYLGGSYNEQFF.

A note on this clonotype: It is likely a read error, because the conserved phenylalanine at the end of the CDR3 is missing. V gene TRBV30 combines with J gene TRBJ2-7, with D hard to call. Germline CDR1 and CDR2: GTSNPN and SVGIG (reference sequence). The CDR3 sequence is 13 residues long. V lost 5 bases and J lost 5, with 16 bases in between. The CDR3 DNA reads TGTGCCTGGGAGGACGGGCTCATCGACGAGCAGTACTTA. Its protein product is CAWEDGLIDEQYL.

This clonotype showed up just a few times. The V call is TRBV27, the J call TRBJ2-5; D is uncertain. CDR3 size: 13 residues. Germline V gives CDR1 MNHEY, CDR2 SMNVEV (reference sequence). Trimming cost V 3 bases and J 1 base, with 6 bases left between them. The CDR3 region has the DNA TGTGCCAGCAGTTTCCGGGCCCAAGAGACCCAGTACTTC. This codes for CASSFRAQETQYF.

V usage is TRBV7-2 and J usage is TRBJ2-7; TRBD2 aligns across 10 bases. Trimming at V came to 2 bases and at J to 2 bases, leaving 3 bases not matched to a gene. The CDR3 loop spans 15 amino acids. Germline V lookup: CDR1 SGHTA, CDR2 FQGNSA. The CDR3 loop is CASSLTSGTTYEQYF. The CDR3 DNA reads TGTGCCAGCAGCTTAACTAGCGGGACCACCTACGAGCAGTACTTC.

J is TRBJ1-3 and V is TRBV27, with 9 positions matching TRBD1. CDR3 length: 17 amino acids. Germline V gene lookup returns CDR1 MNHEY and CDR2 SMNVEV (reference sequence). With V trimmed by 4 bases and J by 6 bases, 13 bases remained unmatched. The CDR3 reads CASSSLKTGQGINTIYF. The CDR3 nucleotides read TGTGCCAGCAGTTCCTTAAAGACGGGACAGGGAATAAACACCATATATTTT.

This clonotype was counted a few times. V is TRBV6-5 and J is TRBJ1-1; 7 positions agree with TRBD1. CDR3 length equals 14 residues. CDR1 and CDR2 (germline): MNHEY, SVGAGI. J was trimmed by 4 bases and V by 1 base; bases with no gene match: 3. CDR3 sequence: CASSYYRDSTEAFF. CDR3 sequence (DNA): TGTGCCAGCAGTTACTACAGGGACAGCACTGAAGCTTTCTTT.

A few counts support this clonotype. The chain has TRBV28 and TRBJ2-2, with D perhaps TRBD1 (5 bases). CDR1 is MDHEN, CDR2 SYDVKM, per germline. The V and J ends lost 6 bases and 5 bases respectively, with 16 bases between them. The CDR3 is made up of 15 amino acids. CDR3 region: CASSLQPRATGELFF. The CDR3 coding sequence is TGTGCCAGCAGCTTGCAACCCAGGGCAACCGGGGAGCTGTTTTTT.

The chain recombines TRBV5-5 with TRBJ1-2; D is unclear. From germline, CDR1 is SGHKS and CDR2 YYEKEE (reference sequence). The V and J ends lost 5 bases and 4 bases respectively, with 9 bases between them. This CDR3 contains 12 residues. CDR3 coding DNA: TGTGCCAGCAGAACAGCGGGCTATGGCTACACCTTC. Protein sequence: CASRTAGYGYTF.

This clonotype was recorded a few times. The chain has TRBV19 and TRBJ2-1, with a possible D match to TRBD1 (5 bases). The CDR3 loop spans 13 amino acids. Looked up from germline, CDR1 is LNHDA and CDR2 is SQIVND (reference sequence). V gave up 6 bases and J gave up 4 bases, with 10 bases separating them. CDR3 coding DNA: TGTGCCAGTAGCTTCGGACATTACAATGAGCAGTTCTTC. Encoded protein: CASSFGHYNEQFF. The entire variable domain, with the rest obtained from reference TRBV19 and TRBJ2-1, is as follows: DGGITQSPKYLFRKEGQNVTLSCEQNLNHDAMYWYRQDPGQGLRLIYYSQIVNDFQKGDIAEGYSVSREKKESFPLTVTSAQKNPTAFYLCASSFGHYNEQFFGPGTRLTVL.

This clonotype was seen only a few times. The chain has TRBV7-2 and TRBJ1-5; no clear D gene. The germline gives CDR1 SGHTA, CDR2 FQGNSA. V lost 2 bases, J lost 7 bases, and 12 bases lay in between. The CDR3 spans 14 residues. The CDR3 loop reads CASSLNMGNQPQHF. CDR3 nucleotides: TGTGCCAGCAGCTTAAATATGGGGAACCAGCCCCAGCATTTT.

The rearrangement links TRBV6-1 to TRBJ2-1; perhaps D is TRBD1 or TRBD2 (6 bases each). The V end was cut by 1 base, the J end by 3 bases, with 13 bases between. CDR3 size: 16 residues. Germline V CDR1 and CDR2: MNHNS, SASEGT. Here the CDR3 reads CASSEEYGGDYNEQFF. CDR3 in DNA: TGTGCCAGCAGTGAAGAATACGGGGGCGACTACAATGAGCAGTTCTTC.

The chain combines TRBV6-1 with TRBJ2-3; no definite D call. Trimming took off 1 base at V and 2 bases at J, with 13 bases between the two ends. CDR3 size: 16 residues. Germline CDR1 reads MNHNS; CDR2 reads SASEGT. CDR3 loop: CASSEVVGSYTDTQYF. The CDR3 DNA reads TGTGCCAGCAGTGAAGTAGTGGGATCTTACACAGATACGCAGTATTTT.

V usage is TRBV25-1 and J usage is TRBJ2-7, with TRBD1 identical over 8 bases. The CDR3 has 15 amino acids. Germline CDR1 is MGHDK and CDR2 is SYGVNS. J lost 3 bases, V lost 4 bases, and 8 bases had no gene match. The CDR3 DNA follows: TGTGCCAGCAGTGGAACCGGGACAGGCCTCTACGAGCAGTACTTC. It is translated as CASSGTGTGLYEQYF.